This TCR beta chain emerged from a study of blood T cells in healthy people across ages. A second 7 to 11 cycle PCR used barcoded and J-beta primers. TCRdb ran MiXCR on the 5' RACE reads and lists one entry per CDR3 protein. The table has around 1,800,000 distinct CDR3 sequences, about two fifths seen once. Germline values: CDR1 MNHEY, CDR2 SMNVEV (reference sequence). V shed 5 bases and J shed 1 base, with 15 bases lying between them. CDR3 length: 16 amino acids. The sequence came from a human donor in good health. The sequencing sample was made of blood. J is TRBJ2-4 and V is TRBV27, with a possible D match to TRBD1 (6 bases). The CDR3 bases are TGTGCCAGCAGTCCTAGTGAGGGGGAGGCCAAAAACATTCAGTACTTC. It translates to CASSPSEGEAKNIQYF.